This TCR beta chain stems from a study of T cells in localized non-small cell lung cancer. Clones were sequenced by immunoSEQ multiplex PCR, and TCRdb holds only the in-frame ones, with some missing. Of tens of thousands of clones listed, more than 75% were seen once; the top ten hold more than 15%. Germline CDR1 and CDR2: SEHNR and FQNEAQ (reference sequence). The CDR3 length is 11 residues. Trimming shortened V by 5 bases and J by 7 bases, and 8 bases separated the two germline ends. Study conclusions and caveats: Uninvolved nearby lung showed the greatest T cell clonality, exceeding that found in tumor. The appearance of a median roughly 61 of the top 100 tumor clones was seen in adjacent lung.

Comments on this clone: Its antigen is not known.

The sequence was obtained from a woman aged 35-75 years with stage II squamous cell lung carcinoma. Sequencing used PBMCs, obtained before any cancer treatment. This chain connects TRBV7-9 to TRBJ1-2; D perhaps matches TRBD1 (5 bases). As DNA, the CDR3 is TGTGCCAGCAGCCTGGGACCTGGCTACACCTTC. Protein: CASSLGPGYTF.